Below, one T cell receptor (beta chain) is given with its context. The target antigen is unknown. Measured with immunoSEQ multiplex PCR; TCRdb has only the in-frame clones, and not every one. This table holds roughly 30,000 clones, approximately 90% found once. The germline V and J ends were trimmed by 0 bases and 5 bases, with 14 bases remaining between them. The CDR3 sequence is 16 residues long. Germline V lookup: CDR1 SGDLS, CDR2 YYNGEE. The data stem from a study of T cells after posttransplantation cyclophosphamide. Findings and limits, study-wide: Later blood repertoires were often dominated by clones from the donor CD8+ memory compartment. Recipient CMV seropositivity and CMV reactivation strongly tracked TRB clonality.

The chain uses TRBV9 and TRBJ1-4, with D perhaps matching TRBD1 (5 bases). The receptor was isolated from a woman aged 35 to 49 with a blood cancer, CMV-positive, and with a related stem cell donor. Sequencing used PBMCs. The CDR3 spells CASSVGGGFLNEKLFF. The CDR3 bases are TGTGCCAGCAGCGTAGGGGGGGGGTTCCTAAATGAAAAACTGTTTTTT.